These T cell receptor beta chains were read from a single sample in a study of T cell responses to AZD1222 COVID-19 vaccine. The protocol was immunoSEQ multiplex PCR, while the TCRdb copy is restricted to in-frame clones and leaves out a portion. Of over 45,000 clones in the sample, around nine tenths were seen once. The sequencing used peripheral blood, collected on day 0 of AZD1222 vaccination. These receptor sequences come from an adult in good health. The CDR3 runs from the conserved cysteine through the conserved F or W. The D gene is left open where the match is weak. The size entry is marked missing in some rows and otherwise reads once, few, many or a size class.

cdr3_nt cdr3_aa v_call d_call j_call clone_size
TGTGCCAGCAGGTCAGGGGCAAGAATCTACGAGCAGTACTTC CASRSGARIYEQYF TRBV6-5 . TRBJ2-7 .
TGCGCCAGCAGCCAAGCCGGTGCTGGAGCAGGCTACACCTTC CASSQAGAGAGYTF TRBV4-1 . TRBJ1-2 .
TGTGCCAGCAGCTTTCCCCCTTCGTCAGGGCAAGAGACCCAGTACTTC CASSFPPSSGQETQYF TRBV7-2 . TRBJ2-5 once
TGTGCCAGCAGCCCCCGGGCCTACGAGCAGTACTTC CASSPRAYEQYF TRBV7-9 . TRBJ2-7 .
TGTGCCAGCATTTCGCAGGGGGCTGGCTATGGCTACACCTTC CASISQGAGYGYTF TRBV2 TRBD1 TRBJ1-2 .
TGTGCCAGCAGTTATTCCAGGACAAGCCCCCTGGAGGACACTGAAGCTTTCTTT CASSYSRTSPLEDTEAFF TRBV6-2/TRBV6-3 . TRBJ1-1 .
TGTGCCAGCAGCATCCCCCAAAACACTGAAGCTTTCTTT CASSIPQNTEAFF TRBV28 . TRBJ1-1 .
TGTGCCAGCAGCTTAAGGGAGCCGGGACTAAGTCGGCATGAGCAGTTCTTC CASSLREPGLSRHEQFF TRBV7-8 TRBD2 TRBJ2-1 .
TGTGCCAGCAGTTCGACAGGAGGCTACACCTTC CASSSTGGYTF TRBV28 . TRBJ1-2 once
TGTGCCAGCAGTACAGGGGGCATATGGTCTGGGGCCAACGTCCTGACTTTC CASSTGGIWSGANVLTF TRBV2 TRBD1 TRBJ2-6 .
TGTGCCAGCACTCGGACAGGGGGAGACTATGGCTACACCTTC CASTRTGGDYGYTF TRBV28 TRBD1 TRBJ1-2 .